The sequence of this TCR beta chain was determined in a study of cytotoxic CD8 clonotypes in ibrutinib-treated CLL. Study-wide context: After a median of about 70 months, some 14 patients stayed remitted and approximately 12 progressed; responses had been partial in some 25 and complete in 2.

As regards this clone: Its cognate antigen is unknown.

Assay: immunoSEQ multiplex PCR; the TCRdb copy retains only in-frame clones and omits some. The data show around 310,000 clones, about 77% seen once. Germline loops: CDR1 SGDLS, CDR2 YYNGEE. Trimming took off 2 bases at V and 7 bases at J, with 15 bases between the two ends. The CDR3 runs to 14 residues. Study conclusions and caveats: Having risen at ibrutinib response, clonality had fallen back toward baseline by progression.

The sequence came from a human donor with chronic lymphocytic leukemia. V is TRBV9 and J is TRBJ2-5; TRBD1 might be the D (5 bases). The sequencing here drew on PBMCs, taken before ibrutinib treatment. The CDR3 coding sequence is TGTGCCAGCAGCGTGGGGCGACAGTGGGGGACCCAGTACTTC. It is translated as CASSVGRQWGTQYF.